What follows are 3 T cell receptor beta chains derived from one specimen sequenced in a study of T cell changes during pregnancy in multiple sclerosis. This table comes from immunoSEQ multiplex PCR, and its TCRdb copy is limited to in-frame clones, with some not included. The repertoire holds about 36,000 clones, with 88% as singletons. This sample comprised CD4+ T cells from peripheral blood mononuclear cells, obtained in the first trimester of pregnancy. Receptor source: a female donor with multiple sclerosis, enrolled in a pregnancy study.

The chain employs TRBV2 and TRBJ2-2; D is perhaps TRBD2 (5 bases). The length of the CDR3 is 14 residues. The V and J ends lost 4 bases and 4 bases respectively, with 10 bases between them. Germline V gene lookup returns CDR1 SNHLY and CDR2 FYNNEI. The CDR3 here is CASSASGSTGELFF. The CDR3, as DNA: TGTGCCAGCAGTGCGTCGGGAAGCACCGGGGAGCTGTTTTTT. The complete variable domain, with remaining parts taken from reference TRBV2 and TRBJ2-2, reads EPEVTQTPSHQVTQMGQEVILRCVPISNHLYFYWYRQILGQKVEFLVSFYNNEISEKSEIFDDQFSVERPDGSNFTLKIRSTKLEDSAMYFCASSASGSTGELFFGEGSRLTVL.

This sequence joins TRBV7-3 and TRBJ1-3; D is perhaps TRBD1 (6 bases). Germline CDR1 SGHTA, CDR2 FQGTGA. The CDR3 spans 14 residues. V lost 6 bases to trimming and J lost 0 bases, with 9 bases between them. The CDR3 here is CASRPDSSGNTIYF. CDR3 sequence (DNA): TGTGCCAGCAGGCCGGACAGCTCTGGAAACACCATATATTTT.

The rearrangement joins TRBV29-1 to TRBJ1-2; 10 bases fit TRBD1. Unmatched junction bases numbered 4, after V lost 6 bases and J lost 6 bases. CDR1 and CDR2 (germline): SQVTM, ANQGSEA. The CDR3 length is 12 residues. CDR3 nucleotides: TGCAGCGTCTGGGACAGGGGTAATGGCTACACCTTC. Its protein is CSVWDRGNGYTF.